One TCR beta chain is described in this entry. Its cognate antigen has yet to be identified. No much larger clone exists at a distance of one base, and base qualities are not known. These data come from a study of T cell clones after liver transplantation (dated by TCRdb to between 2018 and 2021). Background for the entire study: The samples were obtained from ITN030ST, a randomized trial that attempted immunosuppression withdrawal within 2 years after liver transplantation. Blood samples were collected pre-transplant, pre-randomization before withdrawal, and post-randomization after either full withdrawal or failed withdrawal. The study cohort included 8 liver transplant recipients, of whom 3 were classified as tolerant and 5 as non-tolerant. As an antigen-independent comparator for the donor-reactive sequences, third party-reactive TCRbeta sequences from pre-transplant MLRs were identified as well. Of the eight recipients, a few were HCV-positive, while the remaining recipients had been transplanted for non-autoimmune, non-viral indications. Tolerance meant complete immunosuppression withdrawal for at least one year without liver enzymes rising beyond twice the upper limit of normal. Donor-reactive T cell clones were identified by TCRbeta sequencing after a pre-transplant mixed lymphocyte reaction and then tracked in post-transplant blood. The subjects received no induction therapy and were kept on standard immunosuppression until randomization at 12-24 months post-transplant. Broad study findings and their caveats: A significant post-transplant decrease in circulating donor-reactive CD4 TCRbeta sequences was observed in most of the 8 subjects, irrespective of tolerance or HCV status. The conclusions were considered preliminary, being limited by small, heterogeneous patient numbers and non-standardized post-transplant time points. After accounting for repertoire turnover, donor-reactive detection was significantly reduced in 7 of 8 subjects for CD4 and 8 of 8 for CD8. In two subjects, low numbers of available donor cells limited the measurable donor-reactive repertoire. Since no allograft tissue specimens were available, donor-reactive T cells may have migrated into the graft instead of being deleted. Donor-reactive sequences declined more than third party-reactive ones, suggesting partial antigen-specific deletion unrelated to withdrawal success.

V and J are truncated by 2 bases and 6 bases respectively, leaving an intervening sequence of 12 bases. CDR1 and CDR2, per the germline V gene, are SGDLS and YYNGEE. The CDR3 sequence holds 14 residues, the cysteine and phenylalanine included. Of all the DNA, just the CDR3 is kept, 42 bases in frame from base 1. Thawed unstimulated PBMCs were stained for CD3, CD4 and CD8 and FACS-sorted into CD3+CD4+ and CD3+CD8+ populations. Each of the 8 studied subjects was randomized to immunosuppression withdrawal. The Qiagen DNeasy Blood and Tissue Kit was used for genomic DNA isolation. High-throughput TCRbeta CDR3 sequencing of frozen genomic DNA was performed by immunoSEQ, with PCR amplification, mapping, bias correction and internal controls included. As for how the authors treated the data: Productive rearrangements were kept, and unique TCRbeta sequences were defined by CDR3 nucleotide sequence plus V and J gene. For classification of a sequence as donor-reactive, at least 5-fold expansion in CFSE-low cells relative to unstimulated pre-transplant cells and a frequency of at least 0.01% were required. Minimum frequency thresholds were set for each subject based on the unstimulated sample with the lowest template count, ensuring at least 90% detection power. Jensen-Shannon divergence between the top 1000 TCRbeta sequences post- versus pre-transplant served as the measure of repertoire turnover. Two-sided Fisher's exact tests were used to test for changes in the detection of donor-reactive sequences. The immuneACCESS repertoire file appears here via TCRdb, limited to in-frame rearrangements. These files lack a portion of the clones; in checked studies, under half of the deficit traces to unresolved V genes, and the cause of the others is not known. Clone size and V and J calls were adopted from that table, with D and trimming inferred from the DNA. The sample has some 11,000 clones on record, over 65% of them singletons. The top ten constitute approximately 33% of the sample.

The source of this sequence is a human patient who received a liver transplant. It is possible that, after a transplant, some T cells come from the graft donor. Material: CD8+ T cells from blood, obtained at the 22-month timepoint. The chain couples TRBV9 to TRBJ2-1; no confident D gene assignment can be made. Here is the DNA: TGTGCCAGCAGCGTTGGTGTCCCCCCCAATGAGCAGTTCTTC. Translated, it gives CASSVGVPPNEQFF.